Below, 24 T cell receptor beta chains from the same sample are listed, as sequenced in a study of blood T cell repertoires in COVID-19. Assay used: immunoSEQ multiplex PCR; TCRdb lists only in-frame clones, some missing. The sample shows 300,000 to 400,000 clones, around nine tenths of them seen only once. The sequenced sample consisted of peripheral blood. These receptors were collected from an older woman with COVID-19, enrolled during active disease.

V gene TRBV24-1 combines with J gene TRBJ2-7; 14 bases agree with TRBD2. Germline V gives CDR1 KGHDR, CDR2 SFDVKD. V lost 4 bases, J lost 6 bases, and 7 bases stayed unmatched. This CDR3 is 16 amino acids long. The CDR3 spells CATSDSGTSGGVEQYF. DNA of the CDR3: TGTGCCACCAGTGACTCCGGGACTAGCGGGGGTGTCGAGCAGTACTTC.

This chain joins TRBV6-6 and TRBJ2-7; TRBD2 is a possible D gene (5 bases). The CDR3 is 16 amino acids. The germline gives CDR1 MNHNY, CDR2 SVGAGI (reference sequence). The germline V and J ends were trimmed by 0 bases and 3 bases, with 15 bases remaining between them. The CDR3 DNA reads as TGTGCCAGCAGTTACTCGCGAGGGATTAAAGGCTACGAGCAGTACTTC. This encodes CASSYSRGIKGYEQYF.

This clone was observed once. This rearrangement joins TRBV7-9 to TRBJ1-5, with 7 bases identical to TRBD1. Germline V lookup: CDR1 SEHNR, CDR2 FQNEAQ (reference sequence). This CDR3 region has 18 residues. Trimming took 5 bases from V and 0 from J; bases not matched to a gene: 13. The CDR3 protein is CASSAWGRGNHSNQPQHF. The CDR3 DNA reads TGTGCCAGCAGCGCCTGGGGCAGGGGGAATCATAGCAATCAGCCCCAGCATTTT.

This chain links TRBV27 with TRBJ2-5; TRBD1 matches 12 bases. This CDR3 comprises 15 residues. From germline, CDR1 is MNHEY and CDR2 SMNVEV (reference sequence). V dropped 6 bases and J dropped 7; count of bases not matched to a gene: 9. CDR3 loop: CASSPRDRGQGTQYF. The CDR3 nucleotides read TGTGCCAGCAGCCCTCGGGACAGGGGGCAGGGGACCCAGTACTTC.

The genes are TRBV27 and TRBJ2-3; perhaps TRBD2 as D (7 bases). Germline V gene data show CDR1 as MNHEY and CDR2 as SMNVEV (reference sequence). V was cut by 5 bases and J by 2 bases, with 23 bases left in between. CDR3 size: 18 residues. The CDR3 loop reads CASSPPPLEGGATDTQYF. CDR3 sequence (DNA): TGTGCCAGCAGTCCACCCCCTCTGGAGGGGGGGGCCACAGATACGCAGTATTTT.

The chain carries TRBV9 and TRBJ1-5; D possibly corresponds to TRBD1 (6 bases). The CDR3 is 15 amino acids. Trimming took off 0 bases at V and 7 bases at J, with 14 bases between the two ends. Germline V lookup: CDR1 SGDLS, CDR2 YYNGEE. CDR3 nucleotide sequence: TGTGCCAGCAGCGTAGGGTCAGGGGCGGAACAGCCCCAGCATTTT. Its translation: CASSVGSGAEQPQHF.

CDR3 loop: CASSTGGVGSPLHF. In DNA form, the CDR3 reads TGTGCCAGCAGTACAGGCGGAGTAGGATCACCCCTCCACTTT. The chain links TRBV6-5 to TRBJ1-6; D may be TRBD1 (5 bases). CDR1 is MNHEY, CDR2 SVGAGI, per germline. V was clipped by 5 bases and J by 10 bases, with 15 bases between them. The CDR3 runs 14 residues.

The chain recombines TRBV28 with TRBJ2-3; D unresolved. There are 12 residues in the CDR3. V lost 2 bases and J lost 2, with 2 bases in between. Germline V lookup: CDR1 MDHEN, CDR2 SYDVKM. The CDR3 nucleotides are TGTGCCAGCAGTTTACTCACAGATACGCAGTATTTT. This encodes CASSLLTDTQYF.

The V call is TRBV3-1 (or the pseudogene TRBV3-2), the J call TRBJ1-2, with 9 bases that match TRBD1. Germline V gene sequence: CDR1 LGHDT, CDR2 YNNKEL (reference sequence). Trimming took 3 bases from V and 5 from J; bases not matched to a gene: 10. This CDR3 is built from 16 residues. DNA for the CDR3: TGTGCCAGCAGCCATCTTCCGGGGACAGGGACATATGGCTACACCTTC. Translation: CASSHLPGTGTYGYTF.

The chain employs TRBV4-1 and TRBJ1-1, with D maybe TRBD1 (5 bases). With 0 bases removed from V and 3 bases from J, the gap between germline ends came to 5 bases. The V gene's germline CDR1 is MGHRA and CDR2 YSYEKL. The CDR3 loop spans 13 amino acids. The CDR3 region is CASSQEGDTEAFF. The CDR3 DNA is TGCGCCAGCAGCCAAGAAGGGGACACTGAAGCTTTCTTT.

The genes are TRBV19 and TRBJ2-5; a possible D gene is TRBD1 (5 bases). Germline values: CDR1 LNHDA, CDR2 SQIVND (reference sequence). The CDR3 is 13 residues long. The ends were cut back, 4 bases at V and 5 bases at J, with 11 bases in the middle. CDR3 DNA: TGTGCCAGTAGTACCGCAGGGAAGGAGACCCAGTACTTC. Its translation is CASSTAGKETQYF.

The CDR3 nucleotides are TGCGCCAGCAGCCAGGGGGACAGGGAGAGGGAGACCCAGTACTTC. The encoded protein is CASSQGDRERETQYF. The chain is built from TRBV4-1 and TRBJ2-5, with 9 positions matching TRBD1. V gave up 3 bases and J gave up 5 bases; unmatched junction bases: 7. CDR1 MGHRA and CDR2 YSYEKL come from the germline V gene. The CDR3 extends over 15 amino acids.

The chain uses TRBV18 and TRBJ1-4, with D possibly being TRBD1 (5 bases). With 5 bases removed from V and 0 bases from J, the gap between germline ends came to 10 bases. The CDR3 length is 15 residues. CDR1 and CDR2 from the germline V gene are KGHSH and LQKENI. CDR3 protein: CASSGAQATNEKLFF. For the CDR3, the DNA is TGTGCCAGCTCAGGTGCACAGGCAACTAATGAAAAACTGTTTTTT.

The V gene is TRBV24-1, the J gene TRBJ1-2, with D possibly matching TRBD1 (5 bases). V was cut by 2 bases and J by 6 bases, with 15 bases left in between. From germline, CDR1 is KGHDR and CDR2 SFDVKD. The CDR3 has 15 residues. The CDR3 region is CATSDSALGLDGYTF. As DNA, the CDR3 is TGTGCCACCAGTGATTCAGCTCTGGGGCTTGATGGCTACACCTTC.

V usage is TRBV27 and J usage is TRBJ2-3; weak D call: TRBD1 (6 bases). CDR1 MNHEY and CDR2 SMNVEV come from the germline V gene (reference sequence). V was trimmed by 3 bases and J by 2 bases, leaving 12 bases between them. This CDR3 region has 15 residues. The CDR3 here is CASSFSGVNTDTQYF. CDR3 DNA: TGTGCCAGCAGTTTCTCAGGGGTGAACACAGATACGCAGTATTTT.

This chain uses TRBV3-1 (or the pseudogene TRBV3-2) with TRBJ2-5; a possible D gene is TRBD2 (6 bases). Trimming pared 4 bases from V and 2 bases from J, leaving 14 bases between. Germline lookup yields CDR1 LGHDT and CDR2 YNNKEL (reference sequence). The CDR3 covers 15 residues. The CDR3, as DNA: TGTGCCAGCAGCCTCGGACTACAACCACAAGAGACCCAGTACTTC. Encoded protein: CASSLGLQPQETQYF.

The V call is TRBV3-1 (or the pseudogene TRBV3-2), the J call TRBJ2-5; TRBD1 aligns across 7 bases. Germline V gives CDR1 LGHDT, CDR2 YNNKEL (reference sequence). The CDR3 is 13 residues long. With V trimmed by 5 bases and J by 1 base, 1 base remained unmatched. The CDR3 sequence: CASSGDSQETQYF. Written as DNA, the CDR3 is TGTGCCAGCAGCGGGGACAGCCAAGAGACCCAGTACTTC.

The gene calls are TRBV29-1 and TRBJ1-2; D is unclear. The ends were cut back, 5 bases at V and 7 bases at J, with 11 bases in the middle. The CDR3 runs 11 residues. Germline loops: CDR1 SQVTM, CDR2 ANQGSEA. The CDR3 nucleotides read TGCAGCGTTTTAGAGGGAGGTGGCTACACCTTC. Translation gives CSVLEGGGYTF.

The chain recombines TRBV2 with TRBJ2-1; weak D call: TRBD2 (6 bases). V was shortened by 4 bases and J by 6 bases, with 10 bases between the two germline ends. Per the germline V gene, CDR1 is SNHLY and CDR2 is FYNNEI. The CDR3 covers 13 residues. CDR3 coding DNA: TGTGCCAGCAGTGCCCCCGGGGGCAATGAGCAGTTCTTC. Encoded protein: CASSAPGGNEQFF.

The chain joins TRBV10-2 to TRBJ2-5; 9 positions match TRBD2. CDR3 length: 15 residues. The germline V gene encodes CDR1 WSHSY and CDR2 SAAADI. The V segment lost 3 bases and the J segment 0 bases; nucleotides outside the gene matches: 2. CDR3: CASSDLAGYQETQYF. The CDR3 DNA sequence: TGCGCCAGCAGTGATCTAGCGGGGTACCAAGAGACCCAGTACTTC.

The chain uses TRBV27 and TRBJ2-5, with D hard to call. This CDR3 has 17 amino acids. The germline V gene has CDR1 MNHEY and CDR2 SMNVEV (reference sequence). Trimming shortened V by 0 bases and J by 5 bases, and 19 bases separated the two germline ends. The CDR3 sequence is CASSLSPPRFRVETQYF. DNA for the CDR3: TGTGCCAGCAGTTTATCTCCCCCTCGGTTCCGAGTGGAGACCCAGTACTTC.

V is TRBV2 and J is TRBJ1-5; D is possibly TRBD1 (6 bases). Germline V gene sequence: CDR1 SNHLY, CDR2 FYNNEI. Trimming removed 6 bases from V and 5 bases from J, with 11 bases in between. The CDR3 runs to 13 residues. CDR3 in DNA: TGTGCCAGCAGCCCTGAGGGGGATCAGCCCCAGCATTTT. Encoded protein: CASSPEGDQPQHF.

The V call is TRBV4-3, the J call TRBJ1-1; D unresolved. The V end lost 0 bases, the J end lost 4 bases, and 15 bases lay between the germline ends. The CDR3 totals 16 residues. Germline loops: CDR1 LGHNA, CDR2 YSLEER. CDR3 loop: CASSQDPGRGFTEAFF. In DNA, the CDR3 is TGCGCCAGCAGCCAAGATCCAGGTCGAGGGTTCACTGAAGCTTTCTTT.

The J gene is TRBJ1-2, the V gene TRBV5-6, with TRBD1 matching 7 bases. Looked up from germline, CDR1 is SGHDT and CDR2 is YYEEEE. The J segment lost 6 bases and the V segment lost 3 bases, leaving 11 bases of the junction unmatched. This CDR3 region has 15 residues. The DNA of the CDR3 is TGTGCCAGCAGCTCGATCTCAGGGGGACCTCATGGCTACACCTTC. Translated: CASSSISGGPHGYTF.